The 12 T cell receptor beta chains in this list originate from one sample, sequenced in a study of type 1 regulatory T cells. Their antigens are not known. MiXCR, run by TCRdb on the reads, gives a single entry per CDR3 protein. The sample lists fewer than 70,000 distinct CDR3 sequences; around 63% were seen once. Material for sequencing was cultured T cells, either the whole culture or a sorted T cell fraction (not recorded which). Subset reported: Tr1-enriched cell product generated in vitro against host alloantigens. These receptors were obtained from a human donor in good health.

The CDR3 reads CASSLAGGSYNSPLHF. CDR3 DNA: TGCGCCAGCAGCTTGGCCGGGGGGTCCTATAATTCACCCCTCCACTTT. This sequence joins TRBV5-1 and TRBJ1-6; D possibly corresponds to TRBD1 (5 bases). The CDR3 totals 16 residues. From germline, CDR1 is SGHRS and CDR2 YFSETQ. V dropped 0 bases and J dropped 1 base, with 8 bases sitting between them.

The chain joins TRBV5-1 to TRBJ2-2, with TRBD2 as a possible D gene (5 bases). V lost 0 bases, J lost 6 bases, and 12 bases lay in between. CDR1 and CDR2 from the germline V gene are SGHRS and YFSETQ. The CDR3 consists of 15 residues. This CDR3 reads CASSLAAGSPGELFF. The CDR3 coding sequence is TGCGCCAGCAGCTTGGCCGCGGGTAGCCCCGGGGAGCTGTTTTTT.

This chain joins TRBV6-2 or TRBV6-3 and TRBJ2-3; 8 bases match TRBD2. V was pared by 3 bases and J by 6 bases, with 14 bases of the junction left unmatched. This CDR3 region has 17 residues. The V gene's germline CDR1 is MNHEY and CDR2 SVGEGT. DNA for the CDR3: TGTGCCAGCAGTTATTTCATCGGGGGGGAGCGGAGTGATACGCAGTATTTT. This codes for CASSYFIGGERSDTQYF.

The CDR3 spells CASSSRTGARTGELFF. The CDR3 nucleotides read TGTGCCAGCAGTTCGCGGACAGGGGCGAGGACCGGGGAGCTGTTTTTT. This chain uses TRBV27 with TRBJ2-2; 9 nucleotides agree with TRBD1. The CDR3 contains 16 residues. With V trimmed by 4 bases and J by 5 bases, 8 bases remained unmatched. From germline, CDR1 is MNHEY and CDR2 SMNVEV (reference sequence).

The gene calls are TRBV20-1 and TRBJ2-3, with TRBD2 matching 7 bases. Germline V gene sequence: CDR1 DFQATT, CDR2 SNEGSKA (reference sequence). After removal of 3 bases from V and 5 bases from J, the junction contained 8 bases not matched to a gene. The CDR3 extends over 14 amino acids. The CDR3 loop is CSASPPGGKDTQYF. The CDR3 DNA sequence: TGCAGTGCTAGCCCCCCGGGGGGAAAAGATACGCAGTATTTT.

V gene TRBV6-1 combines with J gene TRBJ1-4; the D gene is possibly TRBD1 (6 bases). Germline CDR1 reads MNHNS; CDR2 reads SASEGT. V was shortened by 6 bases and J by 8 bases, with 25 bases between the two germline ends. The CDR3 length is 17 residues. The CDR3 spells CASSHGTFTGIQEKLFF. The CDR3 DNA follows: TGTGCCAGCAGCCACGGGACGTTTACAGGGATCCAGGAAAAACTGTTTTTT.

The CDR3 region has the DNA TGTGCCAGCAGCTTAGCTAGACTAGCAGCGCACAATGAGCAGTTCTTC. This encodes CASSLARLAAHNEQFF. The chain is built from TRBV7-8 and TRBJ2-1; 7 bases match TRBD2. CDR1 SGHVS and CDR2 FQNEAQ come from the germline V gene. J gave up 5 bases and V 0 bases, and 7 bases lay outside the gene matches. This CDR3 comprises 16 residues.

The rearrangement links TRBV15 to TRBJ2-7; D ambiguous. The V end lost 0 bases, the J end lost 2 bases, and 8 bases lay between the germline ends. CDR1 is LNHNV, CDR2 YYDKDF, per germline (reference sequence). The CDR3 contains 14 residues. The CDR3 sequence is CATSRDSKPYEQYF. The DNA of the CDR3 is TGTGCCACCAGCAGAGACAGTAAACCCTACGAGCAGTACTTC.

The chain has TRBV7-9 and TRBJ2-1; D gene unclear. CDR3 size: 17 residues. CDR1 SEHNR and CDR2 FQNEAQ come from the germline V gene (reference sequence). V was trimmed by 5 bases and J by 8 bases, leaving 25 bases between them. CDR3 sequence (DNA): TGTGCCAGCAGCCTTACCCCCCGTCAGTTTAATGGCCATGAGCAGTTCTTC. Protein: CASSLTPRQFNGHEQFF.

The chain recombines TRBV20-1 with TRBJ2-5; 8 nucleotides align to TRBD2. The CDR3 runs 13 residues. The J segment lost 9 bases and the V segment lost 3 bases, leaving 9 bases of the junction unmatched. The V gene's germline CDR1 is DFQATT and CDR2 SNEGSKA (reference sequence). The CDR3 nucleotides read TGCAGTGCTAGTCCAGCGGGAGCCGGGGCCCAGTACTTC. This codes for CSASPAGAGAQYF.

This clonotype occurred a few times. The chain has TRBV9 and TRBJ2-7; TRBD2 aligns across 7 bases. V trimming: 0 bases; J trimming: 0 bases; junction bases outside the gene matches: 6. CDR1 is SGDLS and CDR2 is YYNGEE in the germline V gene. This CDR3 has 16 residues. CDR3 DNA: TGTGCCAGCAGCGTAGATTTGGGCGGGAGCTCCTACGAGCAGTACTTC. Translated, it gives CASSVDLGGSSYEQYF.

The chain links TRBV20-1 to TRBJ2-1, with D possibly matching TRBD2 (7 bases). V lost 5 bases and J lost 6, with 17 bases in between. The CDR3 spans 14 residues. Germline CDR1 and CDR2: DFQATT and SNEGSKA (reference sequence). CDR3 bases: TGCAGTGCTCAGGGGCAGGGAGGGTTCAATGAGCAGTTCTTC. It specifies CSAQGQGGFNEQFF.